The 21 T cell receptor beta chains listed next were all sequenced from one sample in a study of OX40 agonist ivuxolimab in advanced cancers. The data were produced by immunoSEQ multiplex PCR, yet TCRdb's version contains in-frame clones alone and is incomplete. The sample shows about 46,000 clones, approximately 88% of them seen only once. Sequenced material: CD4+ or CD8+ T cells sorted from blood, taken in a trial of the OX40 agonist ivuxolimab. These receptors came from an adult with an advanced solid tumor such as melanoma, head and neck, liver or kidney cancer.

In its sample, this clone was seen once. This chain joins TRBV6-1 and TRBJ1-1, with TRBD1 identical over 7 bases. V lost 4 bases, J lost 6 bases, and 11 bases stayed unmatched. This CDR3 contains 15 residues. Germline-derived CDR1 and CDR2 are MNHNS and SASEGT. CDR3 residues: CASSAPYRGSAEAFF. As DNA, the CDR3 is TGTGCCAGCAGTGCCCCGTACAGGGGTTCCGCTGAAGCTTTCTTT.

The rearrangement joins TRBV15 to TRBJ2-3, with TRBD2 identical over 10 bases. J lost 1 base, V lost 0 bases, and 4 bases had no gene match. CDR3 size: 17 residues. Per germline, CDR1 LNHNV and CDR2 YYDKDF (reference sequence). The CDR3 sequence: CATSRDRGTSGTDTQYF. In DNA, the CDR3 is TGTGCCACCAGCAGAGATCGTGGGACTAGCGGCACAGATACGCAGTATTTT. Looking up the rest from reference TRBV15 and TRBJ2-3 gives the full variable domain: DAMVIQNPRYQVTQFGKPVTLSCSQTLNHNVMYWYQQKSSQAPKLLFHYYDKDFNNEADTPDNFQSRRPNTSFCFLDIRSPGLGDTAMYLCATSRDRGTSGTDTQYFGPGTRLTVL.

The chain couples TRBV7-9 to TRBJ2-2, with D possibly TRBD2 on 6 matching bases. Germline lookup yields CDR1 SEHNR and CDR2 FQNEAQ (reference sequence). V was cut by 2 bases and J by 0 bases, with 10 bases left in between. The CDR3 is made up of 16 amino acids. This chain's CDR3 is CASSLSAGSNTGELFF. CDR3 DNA: TGTGCCAGCAGCTTAAGCGCGGGATCGAACACCGGGGAGCTGTTTTTT.

This chain uses TRBV9 with TRBJ2-5; 10 bases are a match to TRBD1. The CDR3 length is 14 residues. V lost 4 bases and J lost 5; bases outside the gene matches: 5. Germline CDR1 SGDLS, CDR2 YYNGEE. The CDR3 DNA reads TGTGCCAGCAGCCCCGGACAGGGGGGGGAGACCCAGTACTTC. It encodes CASSPGQGGETQYF.

This clone has only one observation. V usage is TRBV5-1 and J usage is TRBJ2-3; 7 nucleotides line up with TRBD1. V lost 7 bases to trimming and J lost 2 bases; unmatched junction nucleotides: 7. Germline V CDR1 and CDR2: SGHRS, YFSETQ. The CDR3 runs 14 residues. The CDR3 coding sequence is TGCGCCAGCGACTTGGGACAGTCCACAGATACGCAGTATTTT. It is translated as CASDLGQSTDTQYF.

This rearrangement joins TRBV4-1 to TRBJ2-5; 11 bases match TRBD2. V trimming: 5 bases; J trimming: 5 bases; junction bases outside the gene matches: 7. Germline CDR1 reads MGHRA; CDR2 reads YSYEKL. The CDR3 has 15 residues. CDR3 in DNA: TGCGCCAGCAGCACTCTGGGACTAGCGGTTGAGACCCAGTACTTC. Translated: CASSTLGLAVETQYF.

This rearrangement joins TRBV6-5 to TRBJ2-7, with 7 positions matching TRBD2. The ends lost 2 bases at V and 7 bases at J; junction bases unmatched: 8. CDR1 MNHEY and CDR2 SVGAGI come from the germline V gene. The CDR3 extends over 14 amino acids. The chain's CDR3 is CASSYGPGEGEQYF. The CDR3 coding sequence is TGTGCCAGCAGTTACGGTCCCGGGGAGGGGGAGCAGTACTTC.

The gene calls are TRBV5-6 and TRBJ2-1; D gene unclear. The CDR3 is made up of 14 amino acids. Trimming left V 4 bases short and J 4 bases short, with 12 bases between. Germline CDR1 is SGHDT and CDR2 is YYEEEE. The CDR3 DNA follows: TGTGCCAGCAGCCTAGGGTATGTTTACAATGAGCAGTTCTTC. Its protein product is CASSLGYVYNEQFF.

The V and J genes are TRBV28 and TRBJ1-2; D gene uncertain. CDR1 is MDHEN and CDR2 is SYDVKM in the germline V gene. Between the trimmed V and J ends, which lost 5 bases and 0 bases, there was a span of 7 bases. CDR3 size: 13 residues. The DNA for the CDR3 is TGTGCCAGCAGTCCGGACTCTAACTATGGCTACACCTTC. Translated: CASSPDSNYGYTF.

V and J are TRBV4-2 and TRBJ2-7; possible D gene TRBD2, 6 bases. Germline V gene data show CDR1 as LGHNA and CDR2 as YNFKEQ. The CDR3 totals 15 residues. V was cut by 1 base and J by 4 bases, with 14 bases left in between. In DNA form, the CDR3 reads TGTGCCAGCAGCCAAGGAGGGGACTCCCCTTACGAGCAGTACTTC. It translates to CASSQGGDSPYEQYF.

The CDR3 DNA reads TGTGCCAGCAGCCTCGACAGGATCCTCTACGAGCAGTACTTC. Encoded protein: CASSLDRILYEQYF. The chain carries TRBV7-2 and TRBJ2-7, with a possible D match to TRBD1 (6 bases). V was shortened by 5 bases and J by 3 bases, with 14 bases between the two germline ends. Germline V CDR1 and CDR2: SGHTA, FQGNSA. The CDR3 covers 14 residues.

The CDR3: CASSLGRGGLYNEQFF. For the CDR3, the DNA is TGTGCCAGCAGCTTAGGTCGGGGGGGCCTCTACAATGAGCAGTTCTTC. The chain recombines TRBV7-2 with TRBJ2-1; 8 nucleotides agree with TRBD2. The J segment lost 3 bases and the V segment lost 1 base, leaving 5 bases of the junction unmatched. Germline V lookup: CDR1 SGHTA, CDR2 FQGNSA. The CDR3 contains 16 residues.

The sample holds a few counts of this clone. The chain couples TRBV19 to TRBJ2-1; 9 nucleotides align to TRBD2. The V and J ends lost 3 bases and 5 bases, in that order; junction bases with no gene match: 5. In germline, CDR1 is LNHDA, CDR2 SQIVND (reference sequence). The CDR3 has 15 residues. CDR3: CASSIFAGGDNEQFF. The CDR3 region has the DNA TGTGCCAGTAGTATCTTCGCGGGGGGGGACAATGAGCAGTTCTTC.

CDR3 residues: CASSLGMGDEQYF. CDR3 DNA sequence: TGTGCCAGCAGCTTAGGGATGGGTGACGAGCAGTACTTC. The chain carries TRBV11-3 and TRBJ2-7; D ambiguous. From germline, CDR1 is SGHNT and CDR2 YENEEA. V lost 1 base and J lost 5, with 9 bases in between. The CDR3 loop spans 13 amino acids.

The chain carries TRBV5-6 and TRBJ2-1, with 11 bases identical to TRBD2. Germline V gene lookup returns CDR1 SGHDT and CDR2 YYEEEE. The CDR3 sequence is 15 residues long. Trimming cost V 3 bases and J 3 bases; bases outside gene matches: 2. The CDR3: CASSSLAGGYNEQFF. The DNA of the CDR3 is TGTGCCAGCAGCTCTCTAGCGGGGGGCTACAATGAGCAGTTCTTC.

This clone has only one observation. V gene TRBV6-6 combines with J gene TRBJ2-1; 10 positions match TRBD2. The CDR3 sequence is 15 residues long. Germline CDR1 MNHNY, CDR2 SVGAGI (reference sequence). The J segment lost 6 bases and the V segment lost 6 bases, leaving 8 bases of the junction unmatched. The CDR3 loop is CASRYLAGVANEQFF. CDR3 nucleotide sequence: TGTGCCAGCAGATACCTAGCGGGAGTGGCCAATGAGCAGTTCTTC.

The chain is built from TRBV18 and TRBJ2-7, with TRBD1 identical over 10 bases. Germline assignment: CDR1 KGHSH and CDR2 LQKENI. V dropped 5 bases and J dropped 3; count of bases not matched to a gene: 4. The CDR3 is made up of 14 amino acids. DNA for the CDR3: TGTGCCAGCTCATTCCGGGACAGGGGCTACGAGCAGTACTTC. Translation gives CASSFRDRGYEQYF.

This clone has just a few counts. The rearrangement joins TRBV9 to TRBJ1-1; TRBD1 is a possible D gene (5 bases). This CDR3 region has 14 residues. Trimming took off 2 bases at V and 5 bases at J, with 13 bases between the two ends. The germline V gene has CDR1 SGDLS and CDR2 YYNGEE. CDR3 DNA sequence: TGTGCCAGCAGCGTTGGGACGGATCTTACTGAAGCTTTCTTT. Protein: CASSVGTDLTEAFF.

V gene TRBV7-9 combines with J gene TRBJ1-2; the D gene is possibly TRBD1 (6 bases). V lost 4 bases to trimming and J lost 8 bases, with 14 bases between them. Looked up from germline, CDR1 is SEHNR and CDR2 is FQNEAQ (reference sequence). This CDR3 is built from 13 residues. The CDR3 nucleotides are TGTGCCAGCAGCTCCCCGGGGGCGCGGGGCTACACCTTC. It specifies CASSSPGARGYTF.

The chain recombines TRBV19 with TRBJ1-3; TRBD1 matches at 7 bases. Germline-derived CDR1 and CDR2 are LNHDA and SQIVND (reference sequence). The CDR3 spans 15 residues. J gave up 4 bases and V 9 bases, and 12 bases lay outside the gene matches. CDR3 bases: TGTGCCAGCAAACCCCCTACAGGGGCGGGAAACACCATATATTTT. It encodes CASKPPTGAGNTIYF.

This chain uses TRBV28 with TRBJ2-2; D call uncertain. Germline V CDR1 and CDR2: MDHEN, SYDVKM. This CDR3 contains 12 residues. V was pared by 3 bases and J by 4 bases, with 3 bases between. The CDR3 DNA follows: TGTGCCAGCAGTTTTGTCACCGGGGAGCTGTTTTTT. Its protein product is CASSFVTGELFF.